Below are 30 T cell receptor beta chains sequenced from a single sample in a study of T cells in Graves' hyperthyroidism and ophthalmopathy. RNA transcripts gave rise to amplified TCR beta CDR3 regions. HTBI primers were used for first-round RT-PCR of the TCR CDR3. Via MiXCR, TCRdb re-called the multiplex PCR reads, giving one row per CDR3 protein. The table lists about 250,000 distinct CDR3 sequences, roughly 22% of them singletons. The source material was blood. Receptors were obtained from a man younger than 40 with Graves' ophthalmopathy.

This clonotype has at least ten counts. The rearrangement uses TRBV20-1 and TRBJ2-7; 8 bases match TRBD2. From germline, CDR1 is DFQATT and CDR2 SNEGSKA (reference sequence). This CDR3 is 12 amino acids long. Trimming at V came to 3 bases and at J to 5 bases, leaving 3 bases not matched to a gene. The chain's CDR3 is CSASSGRDEQYF. Here the CDR3 DNA reads TGCAGTGCTAGCAGCGGGAGAGACGAGCAGTACTTC.

The V call is TRBV7-9, the J call TRBJ2-1, with 15 bases lining up with TRBD2. The CDR3 consists of 16 residues. Per the germline V gene, CDR1 is SEHNR and CDR2 is FQNEAQ (reference sequence). V dropped 6 bases and J dropped 7; count of bases not matched to a gene: 7. The CDR3 region is CASSLRTSGRANEQFF. The CDR3 nucleotides are TGTGCCAGCAGTCTCAGGACTAGCGGGAGGGCTAATGAGCAGTTCTTC. Filled out from reference TRBV7-9 and TRBJ2-1, the complete variable domain reads DTGVSQNPRHKITKRGQNVTFRCDPISEHNRLYWYRQTLGQGPEFLTYFQNEAQLEKSRLLSDRFSAERPKGSFSTLEIQRTEQGDSAMYLCASSLRTSGRANEQFFGPGTRLTVL.

This clonotype was observed at least ten times. The genes are TRBV6-1 and TRBJ1-5; tentatively, D is TRBD1 (6 bases). V lost 5 bases, J lost 4 bases, and 15 bases lay in between. The CDR3 consists of 15 residues. Germline V gene sequence: CDR1 MNHNS, CDR2 SASEGT. The CDR3 loop reads CASSTHTGQNQPQHF. CDR3 in DNA: TGTGCCAGCAGTACACATACCGGACAGAATCAGCCCCAGCATTTT.

This clonotype was seen only a few times. The V call is TRBV27, the J call TRBJ2-3; 8 bases fit TRBD2. The trim removed 5 bases at V and 1 base at J, leaving 8 bases unmatched. Germline CDR1 reads MNHEY; CDR2 reads SMNVEV (reference sequence). The CDR3 covers 16 residues. The CDR3 spells CASSQPGTSRTDTQYF. The CDR3 DNA follows: TGTGCCAGCAGTCAACCCGGGACTAGTCGCACAGATACGCAGTATTTT.

This clonotype was seen once. This clone may be a read error of a much larger clone one base away. The chain joins TRBV5-1 to TRBJ2-7, with 11 bases matching TRBD2. The CDR3 is made up of 15 amino acids. Germline values: CDR1 SGHRS, CDR2 YFSETQ. The CDR3 DNA follows: TGCGCCAGCAGCTTGGTGACTAGCGGGACCTATGAGCAGTACTTC. Protein product: CASSLVTSGTYEQYF. Full variable domain (outside the CDR3, taken from reference TRBV5-1 and TRBJ2-7): KAGVTQTPRYLIKTRGQQVTLSCSPISGHRSVSWYQQTPGQGLQFLFEYFSETQRNKGNFPGRFSGRQFSNSRSEMNVSTLELGDSALYLCASSLVTSGTYEQYFGPGTRLTVT.

Notes on this clonotype: At one end the junction does not follow the germline gene, possibly because of a read error. This chain joins TRBV20-1 and TRBJ2-1; 12 bases are shared with TRBD2. Germline values: CDR1 DFQATT, CDR2 SNEGSKA (reference sequence). CDR3 length: 17 residues. For the CDR3, the DNA is TGCAGTGCTAGTCCTAGCGGGAGGGGCACTTCCTACAGTGAGCAGTTCTTC. This codes for CSASPSGRGTSYSEQFF.

This clonotype was observed a few times. J is TRBJ2-3 and V is TRBV29-1; TRBD2 aligns across 8 bases. The junction had 20 bases not matched to a gene; V was cut back by 4 bases and J by 11 bases. The CDR3 has 16 residues. Germline V gives CDR1 SQVTM, CDR2 ANQGSEA. The CDR3 here is CSVVKGSLAGRNLQYF. The CDR3 DNA sequence: TGCAGCGTTGTCAAGGGTAGTCTAGCGGGCCGAAACCTGCAGTATTTT.

This clonotype has more than one count but fewer than ten. The V and J genes are TRBV4-1 and TRBJ2-3, with D unclear. V was clipped by 1 base and J by 2 bases, with 13 bases between them. The CDR3 runs 16 residues. Germline assignment: CDR1 MGHRA and CDR2 YSYEKL. CDR3 nucleotides: TGCGCCAGCAGCCAAGTCGTTGGCCAAGACACAGATACGCAGTATTTT. Protein sequence: CASSQVVGQDTDTQYF.

This clonotype has just a few counts. This chain joins TRBV29-1 and TRBJ2-5; D possibly corresponds to TRBD1 (6 bases). The CDR3 covers 14 residues. CDR1 is SQVTM and CDR2 is ANQGSEA in the germline V gene. The germline V and J ends were trimmed by 6 bases and 2 bases, with 16 bases remaining between them. CDR3 loop: CSVTGHRPQETQYF. Here the CDR3 DNA reads TGCAGCGTCACGGGACACCGCCCGCAAGAGACCCAGTACTTC.

This clonotype was observed at least ten times. The CDR3 loop reads CASSSRGNNSPLHF. As DNA, the CDR3 is TGTGCCAGCAGCTCTAGGGGTAATAATTCACCCCTCCACTTT. The rearrangement joins TRBV3-1 to TRBJ1-6; D may be TRBD1 (5 bases). Germline values: CDR1 LGHDT, CDR2 YNNKEL (reference sequence). The germline V and J ends were trimmed by 5 bases and 5 bases, with 10 bases remaining between them. The CDR3 consists of 14 residues.

The table lists this clonotype with many counts. The J gene is TRBJ2-1, the V gene TRBV5-1; 8 bases map to TRBD2. The CDR3 has 14 residues. Germline values: CDR1 SGHRS, CDR2 YFSETQ. V shed 5 bases and J 8 bases; nucleotides not matched to a gene: 9. The CDR3, as DNA: TGCGCCAGCAGGTTGCGGGAGGTAGTATATGAGCAGTTCTTC. This sequence encodes CASRLREVVYEQFF.

The genes are TRBV6-5 and TRBJ2-7; D uncertain. The ends were cut back, 0 bases at V and 5 bases at J, with 11 bases in the middle. The germline V gene has CDR1 MNHEY and CDR2 SVGAGI. The CDR3 consists of 14 residues. CDR3 nucleotide sequence: TGTGCCAGCAGTTACTCGATTCAGGTGGACGAGCAGTACTTC. Translating gives CASSYSIQVDEQYF.

CDR3 nucleotide sequence: TGTGCCAGCAGCGTAGAGGTGTTGGGAGATACGCAGTATTTT. This translates into CASSVEVLGDTQYF. This chain uses TRBV9 with TRBJ2-3; D is unresolved. The CDR3 has 14 amino acids. The germline CDR1 and CDR2 sequences are SGDLS and YYNGEE. Trimming pared 0 bases from V and 5 bases from J, leaving 10 bases between.

V gene TRBV5-1 combines with J gene TRBJ1-5, with D possibly TRBD1 on 5 matching bases. CDR1 and CDR2 from the germline V gene are SGHRS and YFSETQ. The germline V and J ends were trimmed by 4 bases and 5 bases, with 16 bases remaining between them. The CDR3 contains 15 residues. CDR3 in DNA: TGCGCCAGCAGCCCGGGACGGATCCCCCATCAGCCCCAGCATTTT. The encoded protein is CASSPGRIPHQPQHF.

The table lists this clonotype with many counts. V gene TRBV3-1 combines with J gene TRBJ2-1; 8 bases align to TRBD1. The CDR3 runs 16 residues. Germline loops: CDR1 LGHDT, CDR2 YNNKEL (reference sequence). J gave up 7 bases and V 0 bases, and 8 bases lay outside the gene matches. CDR3 DNA sequence: TGTGCCAGCAGCCAAGACAGGGGGCCTATTCTGAATGAGCAGTTCTTC. The encoded protein is CASSQDRGPILNEQFF.

This chain uses TRBV4-1 with TRBJ2-3; the match to TRBD1 covers 8 bases. The CDR3 consists of 14 residues. After removal of 2 bases from V and 4 bases from J, the junction contained 2 bases not matched to a gene. Germline V gene lookup returns CDR1 MGHRA and CDR2 YSYEKL. In DNA form, the CDR3 reads TGCGCCAGCAGCCAATTGGACAGGGCAGATACGCAGTATTTT. Protein sequence: CASSQLDRADTQYF.

This clonotype showed up many times. The chain links TRBV20-1 to TRBJ2-1; D uncertain. CDR1 is DFQATT and CDR2 is SNEGSKA in the germline V gene (reference sequence). Trimming stripped 6 bases from V and 0 bases from J, with 9 bases between. CDR3 size: 13 residues. This chain's CDR3 is CSAEPTSYNEQFF. CDR3 DNA: TGCAGTGCCGAGCCTACCTCCTACAATGAGCAGTTCTTC.

The chain recombines TRBV3-1 with TRBJ2-7, with D hard to call. The germline V and J ends were trimmed by 1 base and 5 bases, with 6 bases remaining between them. The CDR3 spans 12 residues. Germline CDR1 reads LGHDT; CDR2 reads YNNKEL (reference sequence). The CDR3 sequence: CASSQVKHEQYF. The CDR3 nucleotides are TGTGCCAGCAGCCAAGTAAAACACGAGCAGTACTTC.

The chain uses TRBV24-1 and TRBJ1-5, with a weak D call TRBD1 (5 bases). V lost 5 bases, J lost 4 bases, and 11 bases lay in between. CDR1 is KGHDR and CDR2 is SFDVKD in the germline V gene. This CDR3 has 14 residues. The CDR3 is CATSVDGTNQPQHF. DNA of the CDR3: TGTGCCACCAGTGTGGACGGGACTAATCAGCCCCAGCATTTT.

The rearrangement uses TRBV6-2 or TRBV6-3 and TRBJ1-2; 9 nucleotides match TRBD1. V gave up 9 bases and J gave up 5 bases; unmatched junction bases: 7. This CDR3 is built from 13 residues. Germline V gene sequence: CDR1 MNHEY, CDR2 SVGEGT. The CDR3 region is CASIGQGWYGYTF. In DNA form, the CDR3 reads TGTGCCAGTATTGGACAGGGGTGGTATGGCTACACCTTC.

The J gene is TRBJ2-5, the V gene TRBV10-3; D call uncertain. This CDR3 is built from 15 residues. Trimming pared 3 bases from V and 5 bases from J, leaving 16 bases between. Per the germline V gene, CDR1 is ENHRY and CDR2 is SYGVKD. The CDR3 bases are TGTGCCATCAGTGATGCGCGGACCGGCTCGGAGACCCAGTACTTC. It is translated as CAISDARTGSETQYF.

On this clonotype: One junction end does not reproduce the germline sequence, and a read error may be involved. CDR3 region: CASSQDRAGDNEQFF. The CDR3 DNA follows: TGCGCCAGCAGCCAAGATCGAGCGGGAGACAATGAGCAGTTCTTC. This chain uses TRBV11-3 with TRBJ2-1; 8 bases line up with TRBD2. CDR3 length: 15 amino acids. Germline values: CDR1 SGHNT, CDR2 YENEEA.

This chain joins TRBV12-3 or TRBV12-4 and TRBJ2-5; 10 bases agree with TRBD1. This CDR3 spans 14 amino acids. The ends lost 9 bases at V and 2 bases at J; junction bases unmatched: 6. The CDR3 DNA follows: TGTGCCAGGAGGGACAGGGGCAAACAAGAGACCCAGTACTTC. Translated, it gives CARRDRGKQETQYF.

The rearrangement links TRBV7-2 to TRBJ2-3; D ambiguous. CDR1 is SGHTA and CDR2 is FQGNSA in the germline V gene. V shed 4 bases and J shed 6 bases, with 5 bases lying between them. The CDR3 has 11 amino acids. CDR3 region: CASSSRDTQYF. CDR3 DNA sequence: TGTGCCAGCAGCTCCAGGGATACGCAGTATTTT.

Only a few counts were recorded for this clonotype. The chain combines TRBV6-1 with TRBJ1-1; the D is unclear. This CDR3 comprises 14 residues. The V gene's germline CDR1 is MNHNS and CDR2 SASEGT. The V and J ends lost 3 bases and 2 bases respectively, with 10 bases between them. The CDR3 bases are TGTGCCAGCAGTGACAGGCTGCCAAACACTGAAGCTTTCTTT. Amino acids: CASSDRLPNTEAFF.

The chain combines TRBV30 with TRBJ1-1, with D hard to call. The germline V gene has CDR1 GTSNPN and CDR2 SVGIG (reference sequence). V was pared by 0 bases and J by 3 bases, with 8 bases between. The CDR3 has 13 amino acids. The CDR3 DNA follows: TGTGCCTGGAGTGTACGGCGGGACACTGAAGCTTTCTTT. It is translated as CAWSVRRDTEAFF.

This clonotype was counted a few times. The chain links TRBV7-9 to TRBJ2-1; D gene uncertain. V dropped 1 base and J dropped 6 bases, with 7 bases sitting between them. The CDR3 spans 13 residues. Germline CDR1 SEHNR, CDR2 FQNEAQ (reference sequence). The CDR3 sequence is CASSLEGSNEQFF. The CDR3, as DNA: TGTGCCAGCAGCTTAGAGGGCAGCAATGAGCAGTTCTTC.

This clonotype came up a few times. The rearrangement links TRBV18 to TRBJ2-4, with TRBD2 identical over 7 bases. Trimming cost V 3 bases and J 4 bases; bases outside gene matches: 6. CDR3 length: 15 residues. Germline CDR1 and CDR2: KGHSH and LQKENI. The CDR3 DNA reads as TGTGCCAGCTCACCGTGGGAGGGCGAGAAAAACATTCAGTACTTC. Translated: CASSPWEGEKNIQYF.

The CDR3 is CASSHRPTEAFF. The CDR3 DNA sequence: TGCGCCAGCAGCCATCGTCCCACTGAAGCTTTCTTT. This sequence joins TRBV4-1 and TRBJ1-1; D is uncertain. The V and J ends lost 3 bases and 4 bases respectively, with 6 bases between them. The CDR3 contains 12 residues. Germline CDR1 and CDR2: MGHRA and YSYEKL.

This clonotype has more than one count but fewer than ten. V usage is TRBV5-1 and J usage is TRBJ1-1; the D is unclear. The CDR3 totals 14 residues. Germline CDR1 and CDR2: SGHRS and YFSETQ. Deletions cut 4 bases from V and 4 bases from J, with 14 bases between. The CDR3 here is CASSPNMLGTEAFF. CDR3 nucleotides: TGCGCCAGCAGCCCGAACATGTTGGGCACTGAAGCTTTCTTT.